A single sample gave rise to the 10 T cell receptor beta chains below, sequenced in a study of regulatory T cells in long-lasting Graves disease (dated by TCRdb to about 2021). Reading the label with the study, this specimen's time point is: newly diagnosed GD, antithyroid drugs for less than 3 months. RNA was extracted from PBMCs in TRIzol for both TCR sequencing and RNA sequencing. To prepare the library, multiplex PCR was applied. The sequencer was an Illumina HiSeq 4000. To build TCR beta libraries, CDR3 regions were amplified by Arm-PCR using iRepertoire HTBI primers. TCRdb reanalyzed the raw reads on its own, using fastp at Q25 for trimming and MiXCR for clone calling, and kept in-frame beta chains. Records with the same CDR3 protein are collapsed into one entry carrying the most frequent genes and DNA. This sample comprises approximately 210,000 distinct CDR3 sequences, around 20% of them detected only once. Roughly a fifth of the sample is taken by the ten largest.

The sample was peripheral blood mononuclear cells (PBMCs), taken at new diagnosis, from a patient treated with antithyroid drugs. Receptors were obtained from a female donor with Graves disease.

This clonotype has a count of ten or more. CDR3 in amino acids: CATSGLRGYEQYF. CDR3 DNA sequence: TGTGCCACCAGTGGCCTGCGGGGGTACGAGCAGTACTTC. The chain combines TRBV24-1 with TRBJ2-7; 7 positions match TRBD2. With 5 bases clipped from V and 4 bases from J, the junction kept 4 bases outside the gene matches. Germline CDR1 and CDR2: KGHDR and SFDVKD. The CDR3 runs 13 residues.

The chain carries TRBV6-5 and TRBJ1-5; a weak D match, TRBD1 (5 bases). V was cut by 0 bases and J by 4 bases, with 13 bases left in between. Germline CDR1 and CDR2: MNHEY and SVGAGI. The CDR3 sequence is 16 residues long. DNA for the CDR3: TGTGCCAGCAGTTACTCCCCGGCAGCAGGGAATCAGCCCCAGCATTTT. Amino acids: CASSYSPAAGNQPQHF.

This clonotype was seen many times. The chain couples TRBV7-9 to TRBJ2-7, with 7 bases identical to TRBD1. Germline V gene lookup returns CDR1 SEHNR and CDR2 FQNEAQ (reference sequence). V lost 5 bases, J lost 4 bases, and 8 bases stayed unmatched. The CDR3 sequence is 14 residues long. CDR3 residues: CASSSTGAGYEQYF. In DNA form, the CDR3 reads TGTGCCAGCAGCAGTACAGGGGCTGGGTACGAGCAGTACTTC.

This clonotype was observed at least ten times. V usage is TRBV5-1 and J usage is TRBJ1-4; D unresolved. Trimming pared 7 bases from V and 8 bases from J, leaving 18 bases between. Germline loops: CDR1 SGHRS, CDR2 YFSETQ. The CDR3 extends over 14 amino acids. The CDR3 coding sequence is TGCGCCAGCGCCCGTGGAGGTTTTGACGAAAAACTGTTTTTT. It yields the protein CASARGGFDEKLFF.

The chain is built from TRBV28 and TRBJ2-1; 9 positions agree with TRBD1. V was clipped by 7 bases and J by 7 bases; unmatched bases: 8. The CDR3 covers 14 residues. In germline, CDR1 is MDHEN, CDR2 SYDVKM. In DNA form, the CDR3 reads TGTGCCAGCAACTGGGGGACAGGGTTGAATGAGCAGTTCTTC. Its protein product is CASNWGTGLNEQFF.

The rearrangement links TRBV7-2 to TRBJ1-5; D is perhaps TRBD1 (5 bases). This CDR3 is 13 amino acids long. The germline V and J ends were trimmed by 5 bases and 5 bases, with 10 bases remaining between them. CDR1 and CDR2 from the germline V gene are SGHTA and FQGNSA. CDR3 in amino acids: CASSPDRHQPQHF. The CDR3 bases are TGTGCCAGCAGCCCCGACAGACATCAGCCCCAGCATTTT.

This clonotype was observed at least ten times. V is TRBV11-2 and J is TRBJ2-7; 9 positions agree with TRBD2. Germline values: CDR1 SGHAT, CDR2 FQNNGV. The CDR3 contains 16 residues. Losses at the gene ends were 0 bases for V and 2 bases for J; bases not matched to a gene: 5. CDR3 amino acids: CASSLDHIAGAYEQYF. For the CDR3, the DNA is TGTGCCAGCAGCTTAGATCATATAGCGGGGGCCTACGAGCAGTACTTC.

This clonotype has ten or more counts. V usage is TRBV20-1 and J usage is TRBJ2-3, with 7 nucleotides matching TRBD1. There are 15 residues in the CDR3. The junction had 9 bases not matched to a gene; V was cut back by 1 base and J by 5 bases. Looked up from germline, CDR1 is DFQATT and CDR2 is SNEGSKA (reference sequence). DNA of the CDR3: TGCAGTGCTAGAGGGAGTGTGACAGGGCAAGATACGCAGTATTTT. Encoded protein: CSARGSVTGQDTQYF.

J is TRBJ2-2 and V is TRBV19; D is possibly TRBD2 (6 bases). Deletions cut 7 bases from V and 0 bases from J, with 15 bases between. The CDR3 runs to 16 residues. CDR1 and CDR2 from the germline V gene are LNHDA and SQIVND (reference sequence). CDR3 DNA: TGTGCCAGTATGTGGGGAGGTGGGACGAACACCGGGGAGCTGTTTTTT. Translating gives CASMWGGGTNTGELFF.

This clonotype turned up a few times. The gene calls are TRBV19 and TRBJ2-7; TRBD2 might be the D (5 bases). Germline CDR1 LNHDA, CDR2 SQIVND (reference sequence). CDR3 length: 15 residues. V was shortened by 3 bases and J by 6 bases, with 18 bases between the two germline ends. This CDR3 is CASSIGLTSGGEQYF. CDR3 coding DNA: TGTGCCAGTAGTATCGGGCTTACGAGTGGAGGCGAGCAGTACTTC.